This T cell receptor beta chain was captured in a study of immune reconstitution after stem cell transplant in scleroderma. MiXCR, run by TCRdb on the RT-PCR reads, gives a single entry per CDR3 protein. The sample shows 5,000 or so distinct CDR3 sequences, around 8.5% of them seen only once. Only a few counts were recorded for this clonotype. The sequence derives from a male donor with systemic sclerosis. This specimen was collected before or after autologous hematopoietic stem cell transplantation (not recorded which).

CDR3 sequence (DNA): TGTGCCAGCAGCTCGACAGAGTACAATGAGCAGTTCTTC. This translates into CASSSTEYNEQFF. The chain carries TRBV7-7 and TRBJ2-1; perhaps TRBD1 as D (5 bases). V lost 4 bases and J 4 bases, leaving 8 bases between the germline ends. Germline assignment: CDR1 SSHAT and CDR2 FNYEAQ (reference sequence). The CDR3 covers 13 residues.